What follows are 23 T cell receptor beta chains derived from one specimen sequenced in a study of T cell changes during pregnancy in multiple sclerosis. The table came from immunoSEQ multiplex PCR; TCRdb's copy has only in-frame clones and leaves some out. The sample lists tens of thousands of clones, about 90% occurring once. The sequences come from peripheral blood, collected in the second trimester of pregnancy. The receptors shown here come from a female donor in good health, enrolled as a control in a pregnancy study.

The chain combines TRBV7-9 with TRBJ2-1; D not resolved. V shed 4 bases and J shed 1 base, with 14 bases lying between them. The CDR3 runs to 16 residues. Germline V gene data show CDR1 as SEHNR and CDR2 as FQNEAQ (reference sequence). CDR3 region: CASSSPLGPSYNEQFF. CDR3 nucleotide sequence: TGTGCCAGCAGCTCCCCCCTAGGTCCGTCCTACAATGAGCAGTTCTTC. The entire variable domain, with the rest obtained from reference TRBV7-9 and TRBJ2-1, is as follows: DTGVSQNPRHKITKRGQNVTFRCDPISEHNRLYWYRQTLGQGPEFLTYFQNEAQLEKSRLLSDRFSAERPKGSFSTLEIQRTEQGDSAMYLCASSSPLGPSYNEQFFGPGTRLTVL.

V is TRBV5-1 and J is TRBJ1-6, with D possibly TRBD1 on 6 matching bases. The V gene's germline CDR1 is SGHRS and CDR2 YFSETQ. The CDR3 totals 14 residues. Trimming pared 6 bases from V and 7 bases from J, leaving 14 bases between. CDR3 protein: CASMEGGANSPLHF. CDR3 bases: TGCGCCAGCATGGAGGGGGGGGCGAATTCACCCCTCCACTTT.

Written as DNA, the CDR3 is TGCGCCAGCAGCCCGGGGACTAGCGGGAGAGGGGAGGCACAGTATTTT. Protein product: CASSPGTSGRGEAQYF. The chain joins TRBV5-1 to TRBJ2-3; 14 bases map to TRBD2. Per germline, CDR1 SGHRS and CDR2 YFSETQ. The CDR3 runs 16 residues. The ends lost 4 bases at V and 12 bases at J; junction bases unmatched: 13.

V gene TRBV19 combines with J gene TRBJ2-7; D possibly corresponds to TRBD2 (7 bases). The germline gives CDR1 LNHDA, CDR2 SQIVND (reference sequence). Trimming cost V 3 bases and J 5 bases, with 14 bases left between them. The CDR3 has 14 residues. DNA for the CDR3: TGTGCCAGTAGTATTGGGGGGGCTTCCCACGAGCAGTACTTC. It encodes CASSIGGASHEQYF.

CDR3 protein: CASSPPQGGGEQFF. The CDR3 DNA sequence: TGTGCCAGCTCACCTCCCCAGGGGGGTGGTGAGCAGTTCTTC. This chain links TRBV18 with TRBJ2-1, with D possibly matching TRBD1 (7 bases). There are 14 residues in the CDR3. The ends were cut back, 3 bases at V and 9 bases at J, with 15 bases in the middle. Looked up from germline, CDR1 is KGHSH and CDR2 is LQKENI.

A few counts support this clone. The chain links TRBV9 to TRBJ1-2; D ambiguous. V lost 1 base, J lost 6 bases, and 19 bases lay in between. The CDR3 spans 16 residues. Germline CDR1 SGDLS, CDR2 YYNGEE. The CDR3 coding sequence is TGTGCCAGCAGCGTAACTTCCTTGCCCGGTATCGATGGCTACACCTTC. Translation: CASSVTSLPGIDGYTF. The entire variable domain, with the rest obtained from reference TRBV9 and TRBJ1-2, is as follows: DSGVTQTPKHLITATGQRVTLRCSPRSGDLSVYWYQQSLDQGLQFLIQYYNGEERAKGNILERFSAQQFPDLHSELNLSSLELGDSALYFCASSVTSLPGIDGYTFGSGTRLTVV.

This clone came up once. The V and J genes are TRBV18 and TRBJ1-5; a possible D gene is TRBD1 (5 bases). CDR1 and CDR2 (germline): KGHSH, LQKENI. Trimming removed 3 bases at V and 0 bases at J, with 9 bases between. The CDR3 contains 15 residues. CDR3 loop: CASSPGHLSNQPQHF. Here the CDR3 DNA reads TGTGCCAGCTCACCCGGACACCTTAGCAATCAGCCCCAGCATTTT.

J is TRBJ2-1 and V is TRBV4-1; 10 positions agree with TRBD2. The V segment lost 3 bases and the J segment 0 bases; nucleotides outside the gene matches: 5. Per germline, CDR1 MGHRA and CDR2 YSYEKL. This CDR3 region has 17 residues. The DNA of the CDR3 is TGCGCCAGCAGCCACTACCCTAGCGGGAGCTCCTACAATGAGCAGTTCTTC. It yields the protein CASSHYPSGSSYNEQFF.

The CDR3: CASSHAGTGFGYTF. The CDR3 DNA follows: TGTGCCAGCAGCCACGCGGGGACAGGGTTTGGCTACACCTTC. The rearrangement joins TRBV7-9 to TRBJ1-2; 9 nucleotides agree with TRBD1. CDR3 length: 14 residues. The V segment lost 5 bases and the J segment 7 bases; nucleotides outside the gene matches: 8. CDR1 and CDR2 from the germline V gene are SEHNR and FQNEAQ (reference sequence).

This chain links TRBV19 with TRBJ1-2, with D possibly TRBD1 on 6 matching bases. Germline V lookup: CDR1 LNHDA, CDR2 SQIVND (reference sequence). The V end was cut by 5 bases, the J end by 3 bases, with 10 bases between. The CDR3 is 13 residues long. The CDR3 coding sequence is TGTGCCAGTAGTCCGGACAGTTACTATGGCTACACCTTC. This translates into CASSPDSYYGYTF. The complete variable domain, with remaining parts taken from reference TRBV19 and TRBJ1-2, reads DGGITQSPKYLFRKEGQNVTLSCEQNLNHDAMYWYRQDPGQGLRLIYYSQIVNDFQKGDIAEGYSVSREKKESFPLTVTSAQKNPTAFYLCASSPDSYYGYTFGSGTRLTVV.

The chain joins TRBV5-4 to TRBJ2-5, with TRBD2 identical over 7 bases. This CDR3 region has 11 residues. V trimming: 5 bases; J trimming: 5 bases; junction bases outside the gene matches: 0. From germline, CDR1 is SGHNT and CDR2 YYREEE (reference sequence). The CDR3 DNA follows: TGTGCCAGCAGGGGGGGGGAGACCCAGTACTTC. Its translation: CASRGGETQYF.

The gene calls are TRBV5-1 and TRBJ2-1, with 15 positions matching TRBD2. In germline, CDR1 is SGHRS, CDR2 YFSETQ. The junction had 8 bases not matched to a gene; V was cut back by 1 base and J by 0 bases. CDR3 length: 20 amino acids. The CDR3 nucleotides are TGCGCCAGCAGCTTGTGGGGACTAGCGGGGGGTCCGAGCTCCTACAATGAGCAGTTCTTC. This gives the protein CASSLWGLAGGPSSYNEQFF. Drawing the rest from reference TRBV5-1 and TRBJ2-1, the complete variable domain is KAGVTQTPRYLIKTRGQQVTLSCSPISGHRSVSWYQQTPGQGLQFLFEYFSETQRNKGNFPGRFSGRQFSNSRSEMNVSTLELGDSALYLCASSLWGLAGGPSSYNEQFFGPGTRLTVL.

The chain uses TRBV11-3 and TRBJ2-3; TRBD2 aligns across 7 bases. This CDR3 comprises 16 residues. Germline V gives CDR1 SGHNT, CDR2 YENEEA. V gave up 1 base and J gave up 0 bases; unmatched junction bases: 4. This CDR3 is CASSLGTSHSTDTQYF. CDR3 bases: TGTGCCAGCAGCTTAGGGACTAGTCATAGCACAGATACGCAGTATTTT.

The J gene is TRBJ1-6, the V gene TRBV27; the D is unclear. Deletions cut 5 bases from V and 9 bases from J, with 8 bases between. Germline values: CDR1 MNHEY, CDR2 SMNVEV (reference sequence). This CDR3 region has 12 residues. The chain's CDR3 is CASSPPGSPLHF. The CDR3 coding sequence is TGTGCCAGCAGTCCCCCGGGTTCACCCCTCCACTTT.

The chain links TRBV7-2 to TRBJ2-2; possible D gene TRBD1, 5 bases. The germline V gene has CDR1 SGHTA and CDR2 FQGNSA. The CDR3 loop spans 14 amino acids. Trimming shortened V by 7 bases and J by 3 bases, and 12 bases separated the two germline ends. CDR3 nucleotide sequence: TGTGCCAGCAACATTAGGGGTCACACCGGGGAGCTGTTTTTT. Residues: CASNIRGHTGELFF.

On this clone itself: At one end, the junction sequence differs from germline, possibly due to a read error. The CDR3 here is CASTLAGGPVETQYF. DNA of the CDR3: TGTGCCAGCACCTTAGCGGGAGGGCCGGTTGAGACCCAGTACTTC. This chain joins TRBV7-6 and TRBJ2-5; 11 nucleotides line up with TRBD2. Germline-derived CDR1 and CDR2 are SGHVS and FNYEAQ. This CDR3 comprises 15 residues.

The chain links TRBV27 to TRBJ1-1; tentative D call: TRBD1 (6 bases). Germline V gives CDR1 MNHEY, CDR2 SMNVEV (reference sequence). Deletions cut 7 bases from V and 0 bases from J, with 9 bases between. The CDR3 is 13 amino acids. CDR3 amino acids: CASMGHLNTEAFF. The CDR3 nucleotides are TGTGCCAGCATGGGACACCTGAACACTGAAGCTTTCTTT.

This clone has a single count. This chain links TRBV27 with TRBJ2-1, with unresolved D. V lost 7 bases, J lost 1 base, and 11 bases lay in between. The CDR3 is 14 amino acids. Germline V gene lookup returns CDR1 MNHEY and CDR2 SMNVEV (reference sequence). This CDR3 reads CASNPEKSYNEQFF. The CDR3 DNA reads TGTGCCAGCAATCCCGAGAAATCCTACAATGAGCAGTTCTTC.

The chain carries TRBV6-4 and TRBJ1-2; possibly TRBD1 for D (5 bases). CDR1 is MRHNA and CDR2 is SNTAGT in the germline V gene. This CDR3 is built from 14 residues. Trimming stripped 2 bases from V and 8 bases from J, with 15 bases between. CDR3 nucleotides: TGTGCCAGCAGTGACGGGGCAGGCCTCTTGGGCTACACCTTC. Its protein is CASSDGAGLLGYTF.

The genes are TRBV19 and TRBJ2-1; TRBD2 matches at 11 bases. Germline-derived CDR1 and CDR2 are LNHDA and SQIVND (reference sequence). The CDR3 spans 15 residues. The J segment lost 4 bases and the V segment lost 7 bases, leaving 6 bases of the junction unmatched. Here the CDR3 DNA reads TGTGCCAGTACCACGGGGACTAGCGGATACAATGAGCAGTTCTTC. This gives the protein CASTTGTSGYNEQFF. Using reference TRBV19 and TRBJ2-1 for the parts outside the CDR3, the full variable domain is DGGITQSPKYLFRKEGQNVTLSCEQNLNHDAMYWYRQDPGQGLRLIYYSQIVNDFQKGDIAEGYSVSREKKESFPLTVTSAQKNPTAFYLCASTTGTSGYNEQFFGPGTRLTVL.

J is TRBJ2-1 and V is TRBV7-2, with TRBD2 identical over 12 bases. V lost 2 bases, J lost 9 bases, and 5 bases stayed unmatched. The CDR3 contains 15 residues. Germline V lookup: CDR1 SGHTA, CDR2 FQGNSA. CDR3 protein: CASSLWLAGGPEQFF. DNA of the CDR3: TGTGCCAGCAGCTTATGGCTAGCGGGAGGGCCTGAGCAGTTCTTC. The variable domain in full, with the rest retrieved from reference TRBV7-2 and TRBJ2-1, is GAGVSQSPSNKVTEKGKDVELRCDPISGHTALYWYRQSLGQGLEFLIYFQGNSAPDKSGLPSDRFSAERTGGSVSTLTIQRTQQEDSAVYLCASSLWLAGGPEQFFGPGTRLTVL.

This clone was detected only a few times. This sequence joins TRBV5-4 and TRBJ1-1; 8 bases align to TRBD1. The trim removed 4 bases at V and 5 bases at J, leaving 4 bases unmatched. CDR1 is SGHNT and CDR2 is YYREEE in the germline V gene (reference sequence). The length of the CDR3 is 13 residues. CDR3 sequence: CASSRTGRTEAFF. The CDR3 nucleotides read TGTGCCAGCAGCAGGACAGGGAGGACTGAAGCTTTCTTT.

The genes are TRBV19 and TRBJ2-7; 13 positions match TRBD2. The V and J ends lost 4 bases and 1 base, in that order; junction bases with no gene match: 10. Germline V gene lookup returns CDR1 LNHDA and CDR2 SQIVND (reference sequence). This CDR3 is 18 amino acids long. CDR3 DNA: TGTGCCAGTAGTAGGGGACTAGCGGGATCTTCCAATTCCTACGAGCAGTACTTC. Protein: CASSRGLAGSSNSYEQYF.